A selection of T cell receptor beta chains follows, all from one sample in a study of regulatory T cells in long-lasting Graves disease. MiXCR was run by TCRdb on the multiplex PCR reads, yielding one entry per CDR3 protein. The table lists 440,000 or so distinct CDR3 sequences, about a sixth of them singletons. The sample also formed part of further work on T cells in Graves' hyperthyroidism and ophthalmopathy.

Sequenced material: peripheral blood mononuclear cells (PBMCs), taken at new diagnosis, from a patient treated with antithyroid drugs. The receptors shown here come from a woman under 40 with Graves disease. Both conserved end residues are part of each CDR3. D genes are given only for firm matches. A row's size may be missing; if present it is once, few, many or a size class.

cdr3_length,clone_size,d_call,v_call,j_call,cdr3_aa,cdr3_nt
17,many,TRBD1,TRBV19,TRBJ1-5,CASSHASGTGDDQPQHF,TGTGCCAGTAGTCATGCTTCCGGGACAGGGGATGATCAGCCCCAGCATTTT
13,many,TRBD1,TRBV28,TRBJ1-3,CASEDRVRNTIYF,TGTGCCAGCGAGGACAGGGTGCGGAACACCATATATTTT
13,many,-,TRBV7-3,TRBJ1-1,CASSPSSGLTAFF,TGTGCCAGCAGCCCATCTTCGGGCTTGACTGCTTTCTTT
16,few,-,TRBV4-1,TRBJ2-4,CASSHIGRNLRNIQYF,TGCGCCAGCAGCCACATAGGGCGGAACTTACGAAACATTCAGTACTTC
14,many,-,TRBV11-2,TRBJ2-3,CASSSISYTDTQYF,TGTGCCAGCAGCTCGATTAGTTACACAGATACGCAGTATTTT
18,-,TRBD2,TRBV24-1,TRBJ2-1,CATSDPGTSGSNYNEQFF,TGTGCCACCAGTGACCCAGGGACTAGCGGGAGTAACTACAATGAGCAGTTCTTC
16,-,TRBD2,TRBV2,TRBJ2-1,CASSESAGVRYNEQFF,TGTGCCAGCAGTGAATCAGCGGGAGTTCGCTACAATGAGCAGTTCTTC
13,many,TRBD2,TRBV7-2,TRBJ2-1,CASSLTVLAGAFF,TGTGCCAGCAGCTTAACGGTTCTAGCGGGAGCGTTCTTC
16,many,TRBD2,TRBV28,TRBJ2-5,CASSLPRLAGGETQYF,TGTGCCAGCAGTTTGCCCCGACTAGCGGGAGGCGAGACCCAGTACTTC
18,many,TRBD2,TRBV7-9,TRBJ2-7,CASSLDGLAAGSSYEQYF,TGTGCCAGCAGCTTAGATGGACTAGCGGCCGGAAGCTCCTACGAGCAGTACTTC
19,few,-,TRBV11-2,TRBJ1-5,CASSLVTGHGGDRNQPQHF,TGTGCCAGCAGCTTAGTTACGGGACATGGGGGAGATCGCAATCAGCCCCAGCATTTT
17,few,-,TRBV4-1,TRBJ1-5,CASSQDKGTGLNQPQHF,TGCGCCAGCAGCCAAGATAAGGGAACAGGACTAAATCAGCCCCAGCATTTT
13,few,TRBD2,TRBV20-1,TRBJ2-7,CSARSSGRSEQYF,TGCAGTGCTAGATCTAGCGGGAGATCCGAGCAGTACTTC
14,few,-,TRBV7-9,TRBJ2-2,CASHLGVNTGELFF,TGTGCCAGCCACCTGGGGGTTAACACCGGGGAGCTGTTTTTT
11,many,-,TRBV28,TRBJ2-1,CASTVLDEQFF,TGTGCCAGCACAGTTCTCGATGAGCAGTTCTTC
16,many,TRBD1,TRBV7-9,TRBJ2-1,CASSITGDQRYNEQFF,TGTGCCAGCAGCATTACAGGGGATCAGAGGTACAATGAGCAGTTCTTC
15,-,TRBD2,TRBV7-2,TRBJ2-3,CASSFGGSLTDTQYF,TGTGCCAGCAGCTTTGGCGGGAGTCTCACAGATACGCAGTATTTT
14,-,-,TRBV6-2/TRBV6-3,TRBJ1-1,CASRMDGTGGEAFF,TGTGCCAGCAGGATGGACGGGACCGGGGGTGAAGCTTTCTTT